Given below is one T cell receptor (beta chain) in context. The data originate from a study of blood T cell repertoires in COVID-19. Turning to the study itself: From the United States, Italy and Spain came samples of acute and convalescent COVID-19. The analysed material was cDNA or gDNA that came from T cells, B-cell-depleted T cells, or PBMCs.

Germline lookup yields CDR1 SQVTM and CDR2 ANQGSEA. Trimming at V came to 5 bases and at J to 0 bases, leaving 7 bases not matched to a gene. CDR3 size: 15 residues. As handled by the study authors: Estimates of nucleated cell counts were drawn from the amplification of reference gene primers. Using immunoSEQ multiplex PCR, the repertoire was profiled, and TCRdb retains in-frame clones only, with some absent. The V and J calls and clone size were taken over from that table, and D and trimming were inferred from the DNA. The sample consists of 120,000 to 150,000 clones, 80% to 90% of them appearing once.

This sequence was found in a man aged 60 to 75 with active or convalescent COVID-19. The sequenced sample was peripheral blood. This sequence joins TRBV29-1 and TRBJ2-7, with TRBD1 matching 10 bases. The DNA for the CDR3 is TGCAGCGTTCGGGACAGGGGTAAACCCTCCTACGAGCAGTACTTC. Translated: CSVRDRGKPSYEQYF.